The entry that follows covers one T cell receptor beta chain sequence. This sample is drawn from a study of monozygotic twins with inflammatory bowel disease. Per germline, CDR1 SGDLS and CDR2 YYNGEE. The length of the CDR3 is 15 residues. No T cells were sorted before total RNA was taken from whole blood. With the 5' RACE reads reprocessed, TCRdb shows one record per CDR3 protein and no DNA. The sample features more than 300,000 distinct CDR3 sequences, with 2.6% in its top ten. V gene TRBV9 combines with J gene TRBJ2-7; the D gene TCRdb calls, TRBD2, cannot be checked with no DNA. Material: blood. The source is a human donor with ulcerative colitis or Crohn's disease, or a healthy co-twin of an affected twin (not recorded which). CDR3 loop: CASSPQTGGSYEQYF.